One and the same sample provided the 22 T cell receptor beta chains below, sequenced in a study of blood T cell repertoires in COVID-19. The repertoire was sequenced with immunoSEQ multiplex PCR; TCRdb's copy has only in-frame clones and lacks some. This table holds under 350,000 clones, 85% to 90% found once. Sequencing was performed on peripheral blood. Receptors were obtained from a man aged 65 to 79 with acute or convalescent COVID-19.

The CDR3 region is CASSRTTGTDVSPLHF. The CDR3 DNA reads TGCGCCAGCAGCCGCACCACCGGGACAGACGTTTCACCCCTCCACTTT. This chain uses TRBV5-1 with TRBJ1-6; TRBD1 aligns across 7 bases. Trimming removed 4 bases from V and 9 bases from J; junction bases left unmatched: 13. CDR3 length: 16 residues. Germline CDR1 and CDR2: SGHRS and YFSETQ.

The chain is built from TRBV18 and TRBJ1-2; D call uncertain. Germline V gene sequence: CDR1 KGHSH, CDR2 LQKENI. The V gene lost 0 bases and the J gene lost 8 bases, with 13 bases spanning the gap. The CDR3 consists of 14 residues. The CDR3 coding sequence is TGTGCCAGCTCACCACCGGTGGTTGCGGAAGGCTACACCTTC. Translation gives CASSPPVVAEGYTF.

V is TRBV27 and J is TRBJ2-5; D may be TRBD2 (5 bases). Trimming cost V 4 bases and J 7 bases, with 13 bases left between them. CDR3 size: 13 residues. The germline V gene encodes CDR1 MNHEY and CDR2 SMNVEV (reference sequence). CDR3 region: CASSWSGSGTQYF. The CDR3 nucleotides are TGTGCCAGCAGTTGGTCGGGGTCCGGGACCCAGTACTTC.

The CDR3 sequence is CASSDAGGASPLHF. The CDR3 coding sequence is TGTGCCAGCAGTGACGCAGGGGGCGCCTCACCCCTCCACTTT. V and J are TRBV6-1 and TRBJ1-6, with 8 bases aligning to TRBD1. Germline values: CDR1 MNHNS, CDR2 SASEGT. CDR3 length: 14 residues. V shed 3 bases, J shed 10 bases, and the junction held 5 bases outside the gene matches.

This rearrangement joins TRBV9 to TRBJ2-2, with 7 positions matching TRBD2. The CDR3 sequence is 16 residues long. Trimming at V came to 4 bases and at J to 0 bases, leaving 6 bases not matched to a gene. Per the germline V gene, CDR1 is SGDLS and CDR2 is YYNGEE. CDR3 sequence reads: CASSLTSAPNTGELFF. The CDR3 DNA reads TGTGCCAGCAGCCTAACTAGCGCCCCGAACACCGGGGAGCTGTTTTTT. The entire variable domain, with the rest obtained from reference TRBV9 and TRBJ2-2, is as follows: DSGVTQTPKHLITATGQRVTLRCSPRSGDLSVYWYQQSLDQGLQFLIQYYNGEERAKGNILERFSAQQFPDLHSELNLSSLELGDSALYFCASSLTSAPNTGELFFGEGSRLTVL.

The chain combines TRBV4-3 with TRBJ1-6; TRBD1 agrees at 8 bases. The CDR3 is 14 residues long. V lost 6 bases, J lost 6 bases, and 4 bases stayed unmatched. CDR1 and CDR2 (germline): LGHNA, YSLEER. The CDR3 protein is CASSRTGPNSPLHF. As DNA, the CDR3 is TGCGCCAGCAGTCGGACAGGGCCTAATTCACCCCTCCACTTT.

The chain recombines TRBV18 with TRBJ2-1; 10 nucleotides line up with TRBD2. V trimming: 3 bases; J trimming: 8 bases; junction bases outside the gene matches: 13. Germline V gene lookup returns CDR1 KGHSH and CDR2 LQKENI. The CDR3 sequence is 17 residues long. In nucleotides, the CDR3 is TGTGCCAGCTCACCCCCGAGGTTTAGCGGGGGGCAGGATGAGCAGTTCTTC. Amino acid sequence: CASSPPRFSGGQDEQFF.

V and J are TRBV5-6 and TRBJ1-1; D unclear. V shed 1 base and J shed 5 bases, with 9 bases lying between them. CDR1 SGHDT and CDR2 YYEEEE come from the germline V gene. The CDR3 sequence is 13 residues long. CDR3: CASSLWSGTEAFF. The CDR3 DNA follows: TGTGCCAGCAGCTTGTGGAGCGGGACTGAAGCTTTCTTT.

The V call is TRBV30, the J call TRBJ2-5, with D possibly matching TRBD2 (6 bases). This CDR3 has 14 residues. The V gene lost 3 bases and the J gene lost 4 bases, with 15 bases spanning the gap. Germline CDR1 reads GTSNPN; CDR2 reads SVGIG (reference sequence). CDR3 nucleotide sequence: TGTGCCTGGAGGACCACGGGGGTTGGAGAGACCCAGTACTTC. This translates into CAWRTTGVGETQYF.

CDR3 in DNA: TGTGCCAGCAGCGCTTTTCCAGGGGGCCTCTACGAGCAGTACTTC. This translates into CASSAFPGGLYEQYF. V and J are TRBV9 and TRBJ2-7, with 8 positions matching TRBD1. CDR1 is SGDLS, CDR2 YYNGEE, per germline. V lost 3 bases, J lost 3 bases, and 8 bases stayed unmatched. This CDR3 contains 15 residues.

V and J are TRBV19 and TRBJ2-2, with D possibly TRBD1 on 6 matching bases. Germline CDR1 and CDR2: LNHDA and SQIVND (reference sequence). V lost 6 bases and J lost 6, with 20 bases in between. This CDR3 comprises 16 residues. CDR3 DNA: TGTGCCAGTAGGGAATCAAGGACAGTCATTGCCGGGGAGCTGTTTTTT. Protein sequence: CASRESRTVIAGELFF.

V usage is TRBV4-1 and J usage is TRBJ2-2, with TRBD2 identical over 15 bases. CDR3 size: 19 residues. Germline loops: CDR1 MGHRA, CDR2 YSYEKL. Unmatched junction bases numbered 6, after V lost 3 bases and J lost 1 base. CDR3: CASSHPGLAGGGNTGELFF. DNA of the CDR3: TGCGCCAGCAGCCACCCGGGACTAGCGGGGGGTGGGAACACCGGGGAGCTGTTTTTT.

The rearrangement uses TRBV10-3 and TRBJ1-5; the match to TRBD1 covers 12 bases. Germline loops: CDR1 ENHRY, CDR2 SYGVKD. V was clipped by 4 bases and J by 7 bases; unmatched bases: 2. This CDR3 region has 14 residues. The CDR3 is CAISGDRGQQPQHF. The CDR3 DNA reads TGTGCCATCAGTGGGGACAGGGGGCAACAGCCCCAGCATTTT.

The chain uses TRBV4-2 and TRBJ1-3; no reliable D call. With 0 bases removed from V and 4 bases from J, the gap between germline ends came to 13 bases. CDR3 length: 16 amino acids. Germline loops: CDR1 LGHNA, CDR2 YNFKEQ. The CDR3 protein is CASSQDGVAGGNTIYF. CDR3 in DNA: TGTGCCAGCAGCCAAGACGGAGTAGCCGGAGGAAACACCATATATTTT.

The chain links TRBV7-9 to TRBJ2-3, with a possible D match to TRBD2 (6 bases). Trimming removed 5 bases from V and 2 bases from J, with 17 bases in between. The germline V gene encodes CDR1 SEHNR and CDR2 FQNEAQ (reference sequence). The CDR3 is 16 residues long. The chain's CDR3 is CASSRGVAGTTDTQYF. In nucleotides, the CDR3 is TGTGCCAGCAGCCGCGGGGTTGCGGGGACCACAGATACGCAGTATTTT. Full variable domain (missing parts from reference TRBV7-9 and TRBJ2-3): DTGVSQNPRHKITKRGQNVTFRCDPISEHNRLYWYRQTLGQGPEFLTYFQNEAQLEKSRLLSDRFSAERPKGSFSTLEIQRTEQGDSAMYLCASSRGVAGTTDTQYFGPGTRLTVL.

V is TRBV7-8 and J is TRBJ2-7; TRBD1 matches at 7 bases. CDR3 length equals 15 residues. Germline V gene lookup returns CDR1 SGHVS and CDR2 FQNEAQ. Trimming removed 5 bases from V and 1 base from J; junction bases left unmatched: 8. CDR3 DNA sequence: TGTGCCAGCAGCATAAACGCAGGGGGATCCTACGAGCAGTACTTC. Its translation is CASSINAGGSYEQYF.

Notes on this clone: Within the sample, other DNA sequences also encode this same CDR3. This chain joins TRBV6-5 and TRBJ1-5; 8 bases fit TRBD1. V gave up 0 bases and J gave up 2 bases; unmatched junction bases: 0. The CDR3 contains 15 residues. The germline gives CDR1 MNHEY, CDR2 SVGAGI. In DNA form, the CDR3 reads TGTGCCAGCAGTTACTCGGGACAGGGCAATCAGCCCCAGCATTTT. Protein: CASSYSGQGNQPQHF.

The rearrangement links TRBV12-3 or TRBV12-4 to TRBJ2-1, with D perhaps TRBD1 (5 bases). With 5 bases removed from V and 10 bases from J, the gap between germline ends came to 9 bases. This CDR3 region has 11 residues. CDR3: CASSLWTEQFF. The CDR3 coding sequence is TGTGCCAGCAGTCTATGGACAGAGCAGTTCTTC.

The CDR3, as DNA: TGCGCCAGCAGCTTGGGACAGCCTGGGGTCGGGGAGCTGTTTTTT. As protein: CASSLGQPGVGELFF. The genes are TRBV5-1 and TRBJ2-2; a possible D gene is TRBD1 (5 bases). There are 15 residues in the CDR3. Germline CDR1 is SGHRS and CDR2 is YFSETQ. Trimming removed 0 bases at V and 7 bases at J, with 13 bases between.

V gene TRBV2 combines with J gene TRBJ1-1, with TRBD1 as a possible D gene (5 bases). There are 13 residues in the CDR3. Trimming took 6 bases from V and 4 from J, leaving 12 bases between them. Per the germline V gene, CDR1 is SNHLY and CDR2 is FYNNEI. Here the CDR3 reads CASSGWGGTEAFF. The DNA of the CDR3 is TGTGCCAGCAGCGGGTGGGGGGGCACTGAAGCTTTCTTT.

The chain employs TRBV11-2 and TRBJ1-4; the match to TRBD1 covers 8 bases. In germline, CDR1 is SGHAT, CDR2 FQNNGV. The CDR3 totals 16 residues. J gave up 8 bases and V 2 bases, and 10 bases lay outside the gene matches. CDR3 sequence reads: CASSLQIDRGTEKLFF. In DNA, the CDR3 is TGTGCCAGCAGCTTACAGATTGACAGGGGAACCGAAAAACTGTTTTTT.

About this clone: Distinct nucleotide sequences in the sample also encode this CDR3. This rearrangement joins TRBV7-9 to TRBJ2-3, with 9 bases lining up with TRBD1. Trimming removed 5 bases from V and 4 bases from J; junction bases left unmatched: 4. The germline gives CDR1 SEHNR, CDR2 FQNEAQ (reference sequence). This CDR3 comprises 14 residues. CDR3: CASSLGQGADTQYF. The DNA of the CDR3 is TGTGCCAGCAGCCTGGGACAGGGAGCAGATACGCAGTATTTT.